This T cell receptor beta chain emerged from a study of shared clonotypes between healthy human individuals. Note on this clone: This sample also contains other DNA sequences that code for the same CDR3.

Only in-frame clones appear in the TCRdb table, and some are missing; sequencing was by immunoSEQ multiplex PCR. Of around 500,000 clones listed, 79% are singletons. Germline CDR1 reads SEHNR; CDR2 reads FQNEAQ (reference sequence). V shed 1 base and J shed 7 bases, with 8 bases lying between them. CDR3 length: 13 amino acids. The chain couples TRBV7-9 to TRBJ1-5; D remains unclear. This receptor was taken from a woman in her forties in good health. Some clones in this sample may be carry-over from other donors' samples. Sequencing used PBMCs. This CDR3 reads CASSLGEGQPQHF. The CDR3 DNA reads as TGTGCCAGCAGCTTAGGGGAAGGGCAGCCCCAGCATTTT.